This TCR beta chain was identified during a study of shared clonotypes between healthy human individuals. In the case of this clone: Its cognate antigen is unknown.

Naivety among CD8 cells was defined by CD45RO negativity and positive CCR7 selection, thereby excluding terminally differentiated effector memory CD45RA+ cells. Some clones are missing from TCRdb's copy, which holds only in-frame ones; the method was immunoSEQ multiplex PCR. The data hold 550,000 to 750,000 clones, with roughly 96% observed a single time. Findings of the study overall: Depth was large, yet rarefaction showed that sorted-subset sequencing was incomplete.

Trimming pared 11 bases from V and 4 bases from J, leaving 21 bases between. The CDR3 length is 14 residues. Per the germline V gene, CDR1 is SNHLY and CDR2 is FYNNEI. This chain uses TRBV2 with TRBJ2-7; no reliable D call. This TCR derives from a woman aged 25 to 39 in good health. Specimen: naive CD8+ T cells sorted from blood. This CDR3 reads CALKWKAPSYEQYF. DNA for the CDR3: TGTGCCCTAAAATGGAAGGCCCCCTCTTACGAGCAGTACTTC.